Reported below is one T cell receptor beta chain. This sample was included in a study of T cell changes during pregnancy in multiple sclerosis. The CDR3 is 13 residues long. The ends lost 7 bases at V and 10 bases at J; junction bases unmatched: 9. CDR1 is MGHRA, CDR2 YSYEKL, per germline. Data came from immunoSEQ multiplex PCR; TCRdb stores just in-frame clones and leaves some out. This table has about 40,000 clones, 88% appearing once. The sequencing here drew on peripheral blood, taken in the first trimester of pregnancy. The rearrangement joins TRBV4-1 to TRBJ2-1; 8 nucleotides match TRBD2. This TCR was sampled from a female donor in good health, enrolled as a control in a pregnancy study. CDR3 protein: CASMEFGGAEQFF. In nucleotides, the CDR3 is TGCGCCAGCATGGAATTCGGGGGGGCGGAGCAGTTCTTC.